The clone carrying this TCR beta chain was counted once. The antigen is undetermined. In germline, CDR1 is SGDLS, CDR2 YYNGEE. This CDR3 comprises 18 residues. V dropped 0 bases and J dropped 0 bases, with 16 bases sitting between them. Assay: immunoSEQ multiplex PCR; the TCRdb copy retains only in-frame clones and omits some. The table shows around 76,000 clones, with about 89% occurring only once. The sample originates from a study of OX40 agonist ivuxolimab in advanced cancers. Study results and caveats: CD8+ T cells (on average) carried more expanded clones than CD4+ T cells.

The receptor comes from an adult with an advanced solid tumor such as melanoma, head and neck, liver or kidney cancer. The genes are TRBV9 and TRBJ1-3; D is unclear. Source: CD4+ or CD8+ T cells sorted from blood, taken in a trial of the OX40 agonist ivuxolimab. The CDR3 sequence is CASSVDQLTYSSGNTIYF. In DNA form, the CDR3 reads TGTGCCAGCAGCGTAGATCAGCTCACCTACAGCTCTGGAAACACCATATATTTT. Full variable domain (remainder filled in from reference TRBV9 and TRBJ1-3): DSGVTQTPKHLITATGQRVTLRCSPRSGDLSVYWYQQSLDQGLQFLIQYYNGEERAKGNILERFSAQQFPDLHSELNLSSLELGDSALYFCASSVDQLTYSSGNTIYFGEGSWLTVV.